The source of this TCR beta chain is a study of cytomegalovirus exposure and HLA in healthy donors. Study-wide results and caveats: A subsequent analysis found that TCR clusters from the first cohort also tended to co-occur in the roughly 120 validation repertoires, with roughly 95% of cluster scores above 0. The majority of TCR sequences were rare, yet some public TCRs appeared in many donors.

Clones were sequenced by immunoSEQ multiplex PCR, and TCRdb holds only the in-frame ones, with some missing. Here the sample spans hundreds of thousands of clones, roughly 90% being singletons. Regarding this clone: No antigen is known for it.

CDR1 LNHDA and CDR2 SQIVND come from the germline V gene (reference sequence). This CDR3 has 12 amino acids. V dropped 2 bases and J dropped 6 bases, with 6 bases sitting between them. V usage is TRBV19 and J usage is TRBJ2-3; D gene ambiguous. The origin of this receptor is a woman between 18 and 30 years old in good health and CMV-seronegative. The sample comprised PBMCs. CDR3 residues: CASSISGDTQYF. CDR3 nucleotide sequence: TGTGCCAGTAGTATATCCGGGGATACGCAGTATTTT.